Sequencing of this TCR beta chain was carried out in a study of T cell changes during pregnancy in multiple sclerosis (dated by TCRdb to between 2018 and 2021). Background for the entire study: The study examined how the T cell repertoire changed over the course of pregnancy in women with multiple sclerosis.

Receptor libraries were prepared by the immunoSEQ multiplex PCR assay. The clones in this table, taken by TCRdb from immuneACCESS, are in-frame only. Not every clone is retained; where verified, under half of the shortfall comes from an unresolved V gene, and the cause of the rest is unknown. This sample has 90,000 or so clones in its table, and 90% to 95% of those were observed once. The ten largest clones represent around 3.3% of the sample. Comments on this clone: The antigen this receptor binds is unknown. No quality values exist for individual bases; no much larger clone is one base distant.

The material sequenced was PBMCs, taken in the first trimester of pregnancy. This receptor was obtained from a female donor in good health, serving as a control in a pregnancy study. Some clones in this sample may be carry-over from other donors' samples.

The CDR3 loop reads CASSLAAVSYNEQFF. In nucleotides, the sequence is TGTGCCAGCAGCTTAGCGGCAGTCTCCTACAATGAGCAGTTCTTC. The chain couples TRBV7-2 to TRBJ2-1; confidence is insufficient to name the D gene. The junction carries 6 bases between V and J, which are trimmed by 0 bases and 0 bases respectively. From a lookup of the germline V gene, CDR1 and CDR2 are SGHTA and FQGNSA. Its CDR3 holds 15 amino acids, cysteine through phenylalanine. The only DNA kept is the CDR3, 45 bases in frame from the first base.